This T cell receptor beta chain was profiled in a study of graft-versus-host responses after intestinal transplantation. The method was immunoSEQ multiplex PCR; TCRdb's version includes in-frame clones alone and lacks a portion of them. The sample yields 80,000 to 100,000 clones, about nine tenths seen once. With regard to this clone: Its antigen is as yet unknown.

The CDR3 totals 11 residues. CDR1 and CDR2 (germline): MGHDK, SYGVNS. With 7 bases clipped from V and 9 bases from J, the junction kept 4 bases outside the gene matches. The material sequenced was unstimulated CD4+ T cells sorted from spleen or lymph node cells, taken before transplant. This receptor was identified in a human donor who was the organ donor for an intestinal transplant. This chain uses TRBV25-1 with TRBJ1-1; 8 bases match TRBD1. The CDR3: CASIRTGKAFF. The CDR3 region has the DNA TGTGCCAGCATCCGGACAGGGAAAGCTTTCTTT.